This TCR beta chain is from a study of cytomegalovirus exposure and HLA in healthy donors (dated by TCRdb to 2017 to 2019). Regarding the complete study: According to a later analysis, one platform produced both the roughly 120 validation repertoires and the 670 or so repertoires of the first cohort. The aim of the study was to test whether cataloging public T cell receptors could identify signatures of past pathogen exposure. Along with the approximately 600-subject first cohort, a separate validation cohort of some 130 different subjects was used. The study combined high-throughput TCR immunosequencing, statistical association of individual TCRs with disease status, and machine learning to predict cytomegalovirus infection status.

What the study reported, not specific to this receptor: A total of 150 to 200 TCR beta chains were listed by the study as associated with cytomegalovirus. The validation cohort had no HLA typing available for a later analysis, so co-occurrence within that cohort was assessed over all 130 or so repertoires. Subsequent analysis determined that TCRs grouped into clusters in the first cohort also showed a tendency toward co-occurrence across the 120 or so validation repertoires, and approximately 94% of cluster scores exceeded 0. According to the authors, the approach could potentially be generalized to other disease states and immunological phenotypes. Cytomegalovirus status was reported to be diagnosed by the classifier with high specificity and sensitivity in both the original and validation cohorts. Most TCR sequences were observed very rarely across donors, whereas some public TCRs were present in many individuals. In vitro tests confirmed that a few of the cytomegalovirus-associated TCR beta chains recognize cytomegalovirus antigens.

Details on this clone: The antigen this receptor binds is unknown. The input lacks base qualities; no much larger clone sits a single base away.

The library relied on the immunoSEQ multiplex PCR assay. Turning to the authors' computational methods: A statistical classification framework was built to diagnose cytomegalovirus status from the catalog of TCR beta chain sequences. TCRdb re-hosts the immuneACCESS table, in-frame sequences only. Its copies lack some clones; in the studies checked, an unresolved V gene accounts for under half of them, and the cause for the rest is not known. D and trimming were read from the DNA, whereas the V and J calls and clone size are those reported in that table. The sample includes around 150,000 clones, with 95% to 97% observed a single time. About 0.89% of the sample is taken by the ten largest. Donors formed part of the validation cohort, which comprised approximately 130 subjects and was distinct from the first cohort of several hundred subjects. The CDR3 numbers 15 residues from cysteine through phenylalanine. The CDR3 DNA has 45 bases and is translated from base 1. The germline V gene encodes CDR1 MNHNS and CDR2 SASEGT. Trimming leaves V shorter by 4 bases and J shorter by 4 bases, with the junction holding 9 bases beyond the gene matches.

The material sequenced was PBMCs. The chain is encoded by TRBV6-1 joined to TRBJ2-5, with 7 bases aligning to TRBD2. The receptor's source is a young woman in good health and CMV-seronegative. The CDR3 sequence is CASSALPGGGETQYF. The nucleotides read TGTGCCAGCAGTGCACTACCTGGGGGGGGAGAGACCCAGTACTTC.